Below are 27 T cell receptor beta chains sequenced from a single sample in a study of T cell repertoires in cytomegalovirus infection. Using its own MiXCR run on the reads, TCRdb lists one record per CDR3 protein. The sample contains 150,000 to 180,000 distinct CDR3 sequences, about a quarter of which appear only once. The specimen was PBMCs. These receptors originate from a human donor in good health (CMV status not recorded). Some clones in this sample may be carry-over from other donors' samples.

This chain links TRBV29-1 with TRBJ2-7; the D call may be TRBD1 or TRBD2 (6 bases each). CDR3 length: 15 amino acids. Germline V gene sequence: CDR1 SQVTM, CDR2 ANQGSEA. V lost 3 bases, J lost 2 bases, and 17 bases lay in between. CDR3 protein: CSVESRGDITYEQYF. DNA of the CDR3: TGCAGCGTTGAGTCAAGGGGGGACATCACCTACGAGCAGTACTTC.

This clonotype has at least ten counts. This chain links TRBV12-3 or TRBV12-4 with TRBJ1-2; D call uncertain. V lost 2 bases and J lost 3, with 7 bases in between. CDR3 length: 13 amino acids. The CDR3 region is CASSLSADYGYTF. For the CDR3, the DNA is TGTGCCAGCAGTTTATCGGCAGACTATGGCTACACCTTC.

This clonotype was observed at least ten times. The gene calls are TRBV7-2 and TRBJ2-1; tentatively, D is TRBD1 (5 bases). This CDR3 has 14 amino acids. The V and J ends lost 3 bases and 7 bases respectively, with 13 bases between them. Germline-derived CDR1 and CDR2 are SGHTA and FQGNSA. The DNA for the CDR3 is TGTGCCAGCAGCTTCTCTAGGGGTTTTAATGAGCAGTTCTTC. This encodes CASSFSRGFNEQFF.

This clonotype was counted only a few times. J is TRBJ2-1 and V is TRBV28; TRBD2 agrees at 7 bases. V gave up 3 bases and J gave up 4 bases; unmatched junction bases: 9. CDR1 and CDR2 (germline): MDHEN, SYDVKM. CDR3 length: 16 residues. Here the CDR3 DNA reads TGTGCCAGCAGTTTGGGAGGGCTAAACACGTACAATGAGCAGTTCTTC. Translation gives CASSLGGLNTYNEQFF.

This clonotype appeared many times. The CDR3 reads CASSLATLTASDTQYF. As DNA, the CDR3 is TGTGCCAGCAGCTTAGCGACCCTGACAGCCTCAGATACGCAGTATTTT. The chain links TRBV7-2 to TRBJ2-3, with D maybe TRBD1 (5 bases). Germline V CDR1 and CDR2: SGHTA, FQGNSA. The CDR3 extends over 16 amino acids. The ends were cut back, 0 bases at V and 4 bases at J, with 14 bases in the middle.

The chain recombines TRBV19 with TRBJ1-1; D not certain. Per the germline V gene, CDR1 is LNHDA and CDR2 is SQIVND (reference sequence). V was shortened by 7 bases and J by 1 base, with 7 bases between the two germline ends. The CDR3 sequence is 12 residues long. The CDR3 is CASILWNTEAFF. DNA for the CDR3: TGTGCCAGTATTTTGTGGAACACTGAAGCTTTCTTT.

The rearrangement uses TRBV5-6 and TRBJ2-4; tentatively, D is TRBD1 (6 bases). Trimming pared 1 base from V and 0 bases from J, leaving 14 bases between. The CDR3 covers 17 residues. Germline-derived CDR1 and CDR2 are SGHDT and YYEEEE. The CDR3 DNA follows: TGTGCCAGCAGCTTGACCAGACAGGTCCTAGCCAAAAACATTCAGTACTTC. This translates into CASSLTRQVLAKNIQYF.

This clonotype came up many times. The chain links TRBV7-2 to TRBJ2-1; TRBD2 matches 15 bases. The CDR3 runs to 16 residues. Trimming cost V 3 bases and J 10 bases; bases outside gene matches: 7. The germline CDR1 and CDR2 sequences are SGHTA and FQGNSA. The CDR3, as DNA: TGTGCCAGCAGCTTTGGACTAGCGGGAGGGCCTGGGGAGCAGTTCTTC. Amino acid sequence: CASSFGLAGGPGEQFF.

J is TRBJ2-1 and V is TRBV7-2, with a possible D match to TRBD2 (6 bases). CDR3 size: 14 residues. Germline lookup yields CDR1 SGHTA and CDR2 FQGNSA. V lost 8 bases, J lost 7 bases, and 18 bases lay in between. For the CDR3, the DNA is TGTGCCAGCCCCAAGTCCGCGGGACGGAATGAGCAGTTCTTC. The encoded protein is CASPKSAGRNEQFF.

In this sample, this clonotype turned up a few times. The chain combines TRBV19 with TRBJ1-3; TRBD1 might be the D (5 bases). The CDR3 totals 13 residues. Germline V gene lookup returns CDR1 LNHDA and CDR2 SQIVND (reference sequence). The V and J ends lost 6 bases and 3 bases respectively, with 9 bases between them. In nucleotides, the CDR3 is TGTGCCAGTAGCGGGGCGAATGGAAACACCATATATTTT. Translating gives CASSGANGNTIYF.

This clonotype was counted only a few times. This rearrangement joins TRBV20-1 to TRBJ2-3, with TRBD2 matching over 11 bases. The CDR3 has 15 residues. Germline V gene sequence: CDR1 DFQATT, CDR2 SNEGSKA (reference sequence). CDR3 DNA sequence: TGCAGCGGCGTTTTAACTAGCGGGAGAGGTGATACGCAGTATTTT. Encoded protein: CSGVLTSGRGDTQYF.

This clonotype was picked up many times. This chain connects TRBV7-9 to TRBJ2-1; D is uncertain. This CDR3 has 12 residues. From germline, CDR1 is SEHNR and CDR2 FQNEAQ (reference sequence). Trimming took 5 bases from V and 4 from J, leaving 6 bases between them. The CDR3 DNA reads TGTGCCAGCAGCGACCGTTACAATGAGCAGTTCTTC. This codes for CASSDRYNEQFF.

Comment on this clonotype: A much larger clone differs by one base, so this may be a read error. The rearrangement joins TRBV7-2 to TRBJ1-6; D is unclear. Germline CDR1 SGHTA, CDR2 FQGNSA. CDR3 length: 14 residues. With 1 base removed from V and 11 bases from J, the gap between germline ends came to 12 bases. The CDR3 loop is CASSLVHKMTPLHF. CDR3 nucleotides: TGTGCCAGCAGCTTAGTTCACAAAATGACACCCCTCCACTTT. The full variable domain, rest sourced from reference TRBV7-2 and TRBJ1-6, is GAGVSQSPSNKVTEKGKDVELRCDPISGHTALYWYRQSLGQGLEFLIYFQGNSAPDKSGLPSDRFSAERTGGSVSTLTIQRTQQEDSAVYLCASSLVHKMTPLHFGNGTRLTVT.

The chain has TRBV28 and TRBJ1-4; D might be TRBD1 (5 bases). In germline, CDR1 is MDHEN, CDR2 SYDVKM. The ends were cut back, 6 bases at V and 7 bases at J, with 18 bases in the middle. This CDR3 has 15 amino acids. CDR3 region: CASRPAGTGGEKLFF. CDR3 nucleotides: TGTGCCAGCAGACCGGCAGGAACTGGGGGTGAAAAACTGTTTTTT.

There are many counts of this clonotype. The rearrangement links TRBV25-1 to TRBJ2-1; D may be TRBD1 (6 bases). Germline CDR1 is MGHDK and CDR2 is SYGVNS. This CDR3 is 13 amino acids long. V lost 9 bases and J 0 bases, leaving 9 bases between the germline ends. The CDR3 region is CASGQSSYNEQFF. The CDR3 region has the DNA TGTGCCAGTGGACAGAGCTCCTACAATGAGCAGTTCTTC.

The gene calls are TRBV20-1 and TRBJ2-7, with D possibly matching TRBD1 (6 bases). Between the trimmed V and J ends, which lost 6 bases and 9 bases, there was a span of 21 bases. CDR1 is DFQATT and CDR2 is SNEGSKA in the germline V gene (reference sequence). The CDR3 is made up of 13 amino acids. CDR3 region: CSAPRQAPAGQYF. The DNA of the CDR3 is TGCAGTGCCCCCCGACAGGCTCCCGCAGGGCAGTACTTC.

This clonotype was detected only a few times. CDR3 loop: CASRTGTYLSNQPQHF. The CDR3 DNA follows: TGTGCCAGCAGAACAGGGACCTACCTTAGCAATCAGCCCCAGCATTTT. V is TRBV2 and J is TRBJ1-5; TRBD1 might be the D (6 bases). The V gene's germline CDR1 is SNHLY and CDR2 FYNNEI. V was clipped by 6 bases and J by 0 bases, with 15 bases between them. The CDR3 consists of 16 residues.

The rearrangement links TRBV7-6 to TRBJ1-4; 8 bases fit TRBD1. V shed 5 bases and J 11 bases; nucleotides not matched to a gene: 10. The germline CDR1 and CDR2 sequences are SGHVS and FNYEAQ. This CDR3 spans 14 amino acids. The CDR3, as DNA: TGTGCCAGCAGCCCCGTCCAGGGGGCGGGTAAACTGTTTTTT. It is translated as CASSPVQGAGKLFF.

The rearrangement joins TRBV29-1 to TRBJ2-5, with TRBD1 identical over 9 bases. CDR3 size: 12 residues. The junction had 2 bases not matched to a gene; V was cut back by 5 bases and J by 4 bases. In germline, CDR1 is SQVTM, CDR2 ANQGSEA. The CDR3 loop is CSVTGGGETQYF. CDR3 DNA sequence: TGCAGCGTTACAGGGGGCGGAGAGACCCAGTACTTC.

Turning to this clonotype: The CDR3 does not close with the conserved phenylalanine or tryptophan, likely indicating a read error. The rearrangement joins TRBV12-3 or TRBV12-4 to TRBJ2-3; the D gene is possibly TRBD2 (5 bases). V gave up 4 bases and J gave up 3 bases, with 11 bases separating them. The CDR3 extends over 14 amino acids. CDR3 DNA: TGTGCCAGCAGTTACTCGACTACAACAGATACGCAGTATTCT. Protein sequence: CASSYSTTTDTQYS.

This clonotype was found a few times. The V call is TRBV7-2, the J call TRBJ2-7; 8 bases agree with TRBD1. The J segment lost 7 bases and the V segment lost 5 bases, leaving 13 bases of the junction unmatched. CDR1 is SGHTA, CDR2 FQGNSA, per germline. The CDR3 totals 15 residues. The CDR3 sequence is CASSTSGQGNSEQYF. CDR3 in DNA: TGTGCCAGCAGCACCTCAGGACAGGGCAACTCGGAGCAGTACTTC.

The chain employs TRBV28 and TRBJ1-5, with D perhaps matching TRBD1 (6 bases). CDR3 length: 11 amino acids. Germline lookup yields CDR1 MDHEN and CDR2 SYDVKM. The germline V and J ends were trimmed by 11 bases and 4 bases, with 9 bases remaining between them. The CDR3 DNA reads as TGTGCCGCCGGACAGAATCAGCCCCAGCATTTT. This translates into CAAGQNQPQHF.

This clonotype was found many times. The junction departs from the called germline gene at one end, perhaps through a read error. The chain recombines TRBV7-7 with TRBJ1-5; no firm D call. The CDR3 is 16 residues long. CDR1 and CDR2 from the germline V gene are SSHAT and FNYEAQ (reference sequence). The chain's CDR3 is CASSFDRADSNQPQHF. In DNA, the CDR3 is TGTGCTAGCAGCTTCGATCGGGCAGATAGCAATCAGCCCCAGCATTTT.

The CDR3 DNA is TGTGCCTGGAGCCAGCCTTCCGACACCAACACTGAAGCTTTCTTT. Encoded protein: CAWSQPSDTNTEAFF. V and J are TRBV30 and TRBJ1-1; D not certain. V lost 3 bases and J lost 2, with 16 bases in between. The CDR3 is 15 residues long. The germline gives CDR1 GTSNPN, CDR2 SVGIG (reference sequence).

The chain has TRBV12-3 or TRBV12-4 and TRBJ1-5; maybe TRBD1 (6 bases). CDR3 length: 16 amino acids. The V gene lost 7 bases and the J gene lost 1 base, with 17 bases spanning the gap. CDR3 DNA sequence: TGTGCCAGCAAGGGGGGGAGGGTGGAGAGCAATCAGCCCCAGCATTTT. Protein: CASKGGRVESNQPQHF.

J is TRBJ2-4 and V is TRBV7-3, with TRBD1 matching 7 bases. The V gene's germline CDR1 is SGHTA and CDR2 FQGTGA. Trimming took 5 bases from V and 0 from J; bases not matched to a gene: 7. The CDR3 runs 16 residues. CDR3 sequence (DNA): TGTGCCAGCAGCCCCGGGACAGTTTTAGCCAAAAACATTCAGTACTTC. Its protein is CASSPGTVLAKNIQYF.

J is TRBJ2-2 and V is TRBV28, with a tentative D call TRBD2 (5 bases). Deletions cut 7 bases from V and 3 bases from J, with 12 bases between. The length of the CDR3 is 14 residues. The germline V gene has CDR1 MDHEN and CDR2 SYDVKM. In DNA form, the CDR3 reads TGTGCCAGCACCCCGGGATCATACACCGGGGAGCTGTTTTTT. Translation gives CASTPGSYTGELFF. The variable domain in full, with the rest retrieved from reference TRBV28 and TRBJ2-2, is DVKVTQSSRYLVKRTGEKVFLECVQDMDHENMFWYRQDPGLGLRLIYFSYDVKMKEKGDIPEGYSVSREKKERFSLILESASTNQTSMYLCASTPGSYTGELFFGEGSRLTVL.